This T cell receptor beta chain appears in the sequencing data of a study of regulatory T cells in long-lasting Graves disease. This clonotype has ten or more counts. Assembly of TCR beta libraries relied on iRepertoire HTBI primers together with Arm-PCR of CDR3 regions. TCRdb re-derived calls from the multiplex PCR reads in MiXCR, one entry per CDR3 protein. This sample carries 400,000 to 500,000 distinct CDR3 sequences, around 21% of them seen once, and the ten largest clones take about 8.3%. V was cut by 5 bases and J by 4 bases, with 11 bases left in between. In germline, CDR1 is SGHTA, CDR2 FQGNSA. The CDR3 runs 13 residues. Time point meaning: persistent/refractory GD, antithyroid drugs over 5 years with positive TRAb. Researchers made the TCR library from RNA that was extracted from PBMCs.

The source material was peripheral blood mononuclear cells (PBMCs), sampled when the disease was refractory, from a patient treated with antithyroid drugs. This rearrangement joins TRBV7-2 to TRBJ1-2; no firm D call. The clonotype comes from a female donor with Graves disease. The CDR3 bases are TGTGCCAGCAGCCAGAGGGAGTTCTATGGCTACACCTTC. This encodes CASSQREFYGYTF.